This T cell receptor beta chain originates from a study of T-cell reconstitution after alpha-beta-depleted transplantation in children. Unique molecular identifiers were incorporated during preparation of the TCRbeta library. TCRdb fed the PCR reads into MiXCR, producing one record per CDR3 protein. The sample carries around 410,000 distinct CDR3 sequences, roughly a tenth recorded once. This clonotype was counted between two and nine times. This CDR3 region has 15 residues. V was pared by 1 base and J by 4 bases, with 10 bases between. CDR1 is LGHDT and CDR2 is YNNKEL in the germline V gene (reference sequence).

This TCR came from a human donor who donated a stem cell graft to a child with acute myeloid leukemia. This sample comprised PBMCs from the stem cell graft donor, obtained from the stem cell graft. The J gene is TRBJ2-2, the V gene TRBV3-1; D may match TRBD1 or TRBD2 (5 bases each). The CDR3 region is CASSQGDGFTGELFF. CDR3 nucleotides: TGTGCCAGCAGCCAAGGGGACGGTTTCACCGGGGAGCTGTTTTTT.